The 17 T cell receptor beta chains in this list originate from one sample, sequenced in a study of lymphopenia after photon versus proton radiotherapy. Assay: immunoSEQ multiplex PCR; the TCRdb copy retains only in-frame clones and omits some. The repertoire holds 25,000 to 30,000 clones, with 87% as singletons. Sequences were derived from peripheral blood, sampled from a patient treated with proton-based radiotherapy. These TCRs come from a woman in her fifties or sixties with cholangiocarcinoma. Some clones in this sample may be carry-over from other donors' samples.

The chain employs TRBV7-9 and TRBJ2-1, with 10 bases fitting TRBD1. The CDR3 sequence is 18 residues long. V was clipped by 6 bases and J by 0 bases; unmatched bases: 11. Per the germline V gene, CDR1 is SEHNR and CDR2 is FQNEAQ (reference sequence). The CDR3 coding sequence is TGTGCCAGCAGTTCCTCCGGGACAGGGGTCAGCTCCTACAATGAGCAGTTCTTC. Translation gives CASSSSGTGVSSYNEQFF.

This rearrangement joins TRBV5-6 to TRBJ1-6, with no clear D. This CDR3 has 12 amino acids. Per the germline V gene, CDR1 is SGHDT and CDR2 is YYEEEE. Between the trimmed V and J ends, which lost 4 bases and 9 bases, there was a span of 8 bases. This chain's CDR3 is CASSETVSPLHF. CDR3 coding DNA: TGTGCCAGCAGCGAGACGGTTTCACCCCTCCACTTT. Supplemented by reference TRBV5-6 and TRBJ1-6, the full variable domain reads DAGVTQSPTHLIKTRGQQVTLRCSPKSGHDTVSWYQQALGQGPQFIFQYYEEEERQRGNFPDRFSGHQFPNYSSELNVNALLLGDSALYLCASSETVSPLHFGNGTRLTVT.

The sample holds one count of this clone. This chain connects TRBV27 to TRBJ2-1, with 10 bases lining up with TRBD2. The V gene's germline CDR1 is MNHEY and CDR2 SMNVEV (reference sequence). This CDR3 has 15 amino acids. Losses at the gene ends were 4 bases for V and 5 bases for J; bases not matched to a gene: 5. Here the CDR3 reads CASSYLAGENNEQFF. In DNA form, the CDR3 reads TGTGCCAGCAGTTATCTAGCGGGGGAGAACAATGAGCAGTTCTTC.

The rearrangement joins TRBV30 to TRBJ1-6, with no clear D. The CDR3 contains 13 residues. Germline CDR1 is GTSNPN and CDR2 is SVGIG (reference sequence). Trimming stripped 0 bases from V and 11 bases from J, with 11 bases between. The CDR3 DNA reads TGTGCCTGGAGTGTAGATCCTGGCCCACCCCTCCACTTT. It yields the protein CAWSVDPGPPLHF.

The chain combines TRBV5-6 with TRBJ2-3; D unresolved. This CDR3 has 15 residues. In germline, CDR1 is SGHDT, CDR2 YYEEEE. Trimming removed 6 bases at V and 4 bases at J, with 18 bases between. The CDR3 nucleotides are TGTGCCAGCACCCCACGCCTAGTTTCCGCAGATACGCAGTATTTT. The encoded protein is CASTPRLVSADTQYF.

This chain uses TRBV7-9 with TRBJ1-2; 8 nucleotides agree with TRBD1. From germline, CDR1 is SEHNR and CDR2 FQNEAQ (reference sequence). The V gene end was trimmed by 6 bases and the J gene end by 8 bases; junction bases not matched to a gene: 14. The length of the CDR3 is 15 residues. The CDR3 protein is CASSLGSTGVEGYTF. The CDR3 DNA sequence: TGTGCCAGCAGTTTGGGATCGACAGGGGTGGAGGGCTACACCTTC.

The rearrangement joins TRBV25-1 to TRBJ2-3; D tentatively fits TRBD1 or TRBD2 (5 bases each). Trimming removed 1 base from V and 2 bases from J, with 7 bases in between. This CDR3 spans 14 amino acids. Germline V lookup: CDR1 MGHDK, CDR2 SYGVNS. The CDR3 bases are TGTGCCAGCAGTGAATCCGGGACCACAGATACGCAGTATTTT. Protein product: CASSESGTTDTQYF.

The rearrangement uses TRBV27 and TRBJ2-2; D tentatively fits TRBD1 or TRBD2 (6 bases each). V was clipped by 2 bases and J by 0 bases, with 13 bases between them. In germline, CDR1 is MNHEY, CDR2 SMNVEV (reference sequence). CDR3 length: 17 residues. The DNA of the CDR3 is TGTGCCAGCAGTTTAGTGGGGGGCCCTTCGAACACCGGGGAGCTGTTTTTT. Amino acid sequence: CASSLVGGPSNTGELFF.

J is TRBJ1-1 and V is TRBV5-5, with no clear D. Trimming cost V 4 bases and J 4 bases, with 17 bases left between them. CDR1 is SGHKS, CDR2 YYEKEE, per germline (reference sequence). CDR3 length: 15 residues. The CDR3: CASSREYQLGTEAFF. The DNA of the CDR3 is TGTGCCAGCAGCCGCGAGTATCAGTTGGGCACTGAAGCTTTCTTT.

The rearrangement joins TRBV7-2 to TRBJ2-7; D is possibly TRBD1 (5 bases). The V and J ends lost 0 bases and 7 bases respectively, with 13 bases between them. This CDR3 has 14 amino acids. From germline, CDR1 is SGHTA and CDR2 FQGNSA. CDR3 coding DNA: TGTGCCAGCAGCTTAGCTCCGGACATAGGGGAGCAGTACTTC. Amino acid sequence: CASSLAPDIGEQYF.

The rearrangement joins TRBV18 to TRBJ1-5, with TRBD1 as a possible D gene (6 bases). The CDR3 length is 13 residues. The V gene lost 5 bases and the J gene lost 5 bases, with 10 bases spanning the gap. Germline values: CDR1 KGHSH, CDR2 LQKENI. The CDR3 loop reads CASSTSGDQPQHF. DNA of the CDR3: TGTGCCAGCTCAACCTCAGGGGATCAGCCCCAGCATTTT.

This rearrangement joins TRBV7-9 to TRBJ1-3, with 8 bases matching TRBD1. Germline V CDR1 and CDR2: SEHNR, FQNEAQ (reference sequence). The CDR3 contains 16 residues. V lost 5 bases and J lost 3; bases outside the gene matches: 9. The CDR3 here is CASSINRGFIGNTIYF. CDR3 DNA: TGTGCCAGCAGCATAAACAGGGGGTTTATTGGAAACACCATATATTTT.

This chain connects TRBV2 to TRBJ2-1, with D perhaps matching TRBD2 (5 bases). Germline CDR1 is SNHLY and CDR2 is FYNNEI. This CDR3 has 14 residues. Trimming removed 4 bases at V and 10 bases at J, with 17 bases between. The chain's CDR3 is CASSVMAASGEQFF. The CDR3 DNA is TGTGCCAGCAGTGTAATGGCGGCGTCGGGGGAGCAGTTCTTC.

The rearrangement links TRBV7-9 to TRBJ1-1; 8 bases align to TRBD1. Germline values: CDR1 SEHNR, CDR2 FQNEAQ (reference sequence). The CDR3 loop spans 16 amino acids. Trimming at V came to 5 bases and at J to 3 bases, leaving 11 bases not matched to a gene. The CDR3 coding sequence is TGTGCCAGCAGCCGAGGACAGGGAGGTTCGGACACTGAAGCTTTCTTT. This translates into CASSRGQGGSDTEAFF.

This rearrangement joins TRBV5-6 to TRBJ2-7; 9 bases match TRBD1. This CDR3 is built from 16 residues. The germline V gene has CDR1 SGHDT and CDR2 YYEEEE. The V and J ends lost 2 bases and 7 bases, in that order; junction bases with no gene match: 13. This CDR3 reads CASSFRRDRVPLEQYF. The DNA of the CDR3 is TGTGCCAGCAGCTTTAGGAGGGACAGGGTTCCCCTGGAGCAGTACTTC. Looking up the rest from reference TRBV5-6 and TRBJ2-7 gives the full variable domain: DAGVTQSPTHLIKTRGQQVTLRCSPKSGHDTVSWYQQALGQGPQFIFQYYEEEERQRGNFPDRFSGHQFPNYSSELNVNALLLGDSALYLCASSFRRDRVPLEQYFGPGTRLTVT.

The V call is TRBV19, the J call TRBJ1-5, with 7 positions matching TRBD1. The germline gives CDR1 LNHDA, CDR2 SQIVND (reference sequence). This CDR3 spans 16 amino acids. V lost 4 bases, J lost 1 base, and 7 bases stayed unmatched. Here the CDR3 reads CASSREGQRSNQPQHF. The CDR3 nucleotides read TGTGCCAGTAGTAGGGAGGGACAGAGGAGCAATCAGCCCCAGCATTTT. The full variable domain, in which reference TRBV19 and TRBJ1-5 provide the parts outside the CDR3, is DGGITQSPKYLFRKEGQNVTLSCEQNLNHDAMYWYRQDPGQGLRLIYYSQIVNDFQKGDIAEGYSVSREKKESFPLTVTSAQKNPTAFYLCASSREGQRSNQPQHFGDGTRLSIL.

V gene TRBV6-5 combines with J gene TRBJ2-1, with 10 bases lining up with TRBD1. V was pared by 7 bases and J by 8 bases, with 11 bases of the junction left unmatched. This CDR3 contains 15 residues. CDR1 is MNHEY, CDR2 SVGAGI, per germline. The chain's CDR3 is CASTDPGQGRDEQFF. Written as DNA, the CDR3 is TGTGCCAGCACCGACCCGGGACAGGGGAGGGATGAGCAGTTCTTC.